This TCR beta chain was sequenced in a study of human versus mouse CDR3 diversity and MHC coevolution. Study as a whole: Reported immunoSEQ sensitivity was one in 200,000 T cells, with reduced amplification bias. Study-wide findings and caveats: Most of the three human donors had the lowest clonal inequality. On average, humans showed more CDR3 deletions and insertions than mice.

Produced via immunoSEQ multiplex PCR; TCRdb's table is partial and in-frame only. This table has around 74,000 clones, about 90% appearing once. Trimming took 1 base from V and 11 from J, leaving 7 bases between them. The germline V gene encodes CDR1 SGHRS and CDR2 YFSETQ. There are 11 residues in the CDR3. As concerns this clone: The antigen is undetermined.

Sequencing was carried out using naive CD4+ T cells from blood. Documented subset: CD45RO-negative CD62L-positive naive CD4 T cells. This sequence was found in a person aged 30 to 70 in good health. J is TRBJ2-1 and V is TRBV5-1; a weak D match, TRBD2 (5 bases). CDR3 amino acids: CASSLLAKQFF. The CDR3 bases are TGCGCCAGCAGCTTGCTAGCTAAGCAGTTCTTC.